Shown below are 18 T cell receptor beta chains from a single sample sequenced in a study of cytomegalovirus exposure and HLA in healthy donors. PCR amplification relied on 60 Vbeta primers (plus 13 Jbeta primers). Here immunoSEQ multiplex PCR was the method, and the copy in TCRdb shows in-frame clones only, minus some. The sample carries about 150,000 clones, around 83% recorded once. Sequencing was performed on PBMCs. All receptors come from a woman between 18 and 29 years old in good health and CMV-seronegative.

In nucleotides, the CDR3 is TGTGCCAGCAGCTTAACAGGGAGTCGGCCAGATACGCAGTATTTT. Translating gives CASSLTGSRPDTQYF. The gene calls are TRBV7-3 and TRBJ2-3; maybe TRBD2 (5 bases). The CDR3 sequence is 15 residues long. Trimming removed 0 bases at V and 4 bases at J, with 11 bases between. CDR1 is SGHTA and CDR2 is FQGTGA in the germline V gene.

V gene TRBV5-1 combines with J gene TRBJ2-1; weak D call: TRBD2 (6 bases). The CDR3 totals 15 residues. The germline CDR1 and CDR2 sequences are SGHRS and YFSETQ. The V end lost 4 bases, the J end lost 9 bases, and 20 bases lay between the germline ends. The CDR3 here is CASSPRDSLRGEQFF. The CDR3 DNA follows: TGCGCCAGCAGCCCCCGGGACTCCCTAAGAGGTGAGCAGTTCTTC.

J is TRBJ2-1 and V is TRBV10-1; 11 nucleotides match TRBD1. The germline V gene has CDR1 WNHNN and CDR2 SYGVQD (reference sequence). V lost 2 bases and J lost 1; bases outside the gene matches: 1. The CDR3 extends over 16 amino acids. Here the CDR3 reads CASSEGTGGSYNEQFF. In DNA form, the CDR3 reads TGCGCCAGCAGTGAGGGGACAGGGGGGTCCTACAATGAGCAGTTCTTC.

The CDR3 DNA reads TGTGCCAGCAGCACGACCGGGACAGCTAGCACAGATACGCAGTATTTT. It encodes CASSTTGTASTDTQYF. The chain combines TRBV5-6 with TRBJ2-3; 7 nucleotides align to TRBD1. Germline V gene lookup returns CDR1 SGHDT and CDR2 YYEEEE. This CDR3 is 16 amino acids long. V gave up 4 bases and J gave up 0 bases; unmatched junction bases: 8. Using reference TRBV5-6 and TRBJ2-3 for the parts outside the CDR3, the full variable domain is DAGVTQSPTHLIKTRGQQVTLRCSPKSGHDTVSWYQQALGQGPQFIFQYYEEEERQRGNFPDRFSGHQFPNYSSELNVNALLLGDSALYLCASSTTGTASTDTQYFGPGTRLTVL.

The chain carries TRBV18 and TRBJ2-2; D is unresolved. The V and J ends lost 2 bases and 1 base respectively, with 11 bases between them. The CDR3 covers 16 residues. Per germline, CDR1 KGHSH and CDR2 LQKENI. For the CDR3, the DNA is TGTGCCAGCTCACCAGGCATTGGCGGGAACACCGGGGAGCTGTTTTTT. Its translation: CASSPGIGGNTGELFF.

The rearrangement joins TRBV9 to TRBJ1-2; 7 bases are shared with TRBD1. V shed 3 bases, J shed 11 bases, and the junction held 16 bases outside the gene matches. CDR1 and CDR2 from the germline V gene are SGDLS and YYNGEE. This CDR3 contains 15 residues. In DNA form, the CDR3 reads TGTGCCAGCAGCGGTGGACAGGACCCCCTTCGTGCATACACCTTC. The encoded protein is CASSGGQDPLRAYTF.

This clone has just one count. CDR3 in amino acids: CSGAGLAGESGELFF. The CDR3 DNA reads as TGCAGCGGCGCGGGACTAGCGGGGGAATCCGGGGAGCTGTTTTTT. The V call is TRBV29-1, the J call TRBJ2-2; 14 positions match TRBD2. The germline V gene has CDR1 SQVTM and CDR2 ANQGSEA. The CDR3 has 15 residues. V lost 7 bases and J lost 6; bases outside the gene matches: 7.

V usage is TRBV28 and J usage is TRBJ2-7, with TRBD1 matching 10 bases. The CDR3 runs 15 residues. V lost 2 bases and J lost 6; bases outside the gene matches: 7. CDR1 and CDR2 from the germline V gene are MDHEN and SYDVKM. The CDR3 is CASSLLRTGGIEQYF. CDR3 nucleotide sequence: TGTGCCAGCAGTTTACTTAGGACAGGGGGAATCGAGCAGTACTTC.

The table lists this clone with a few counts. The chain links TRBV6-1 to TRBJ1-4; D remains unclear. V lost 6 bases to trimming and J lost 6 bases, with 14 bases between them. Germline CDR1 and CDR2: MNHNS and SASEGT. The CDR3 length is 14 residues. CDR3 amino acids: CASRAGSFDEKLFF. In DNA, the CDR3 is TGTGCCAGCAGGGCGGGATCGTTTGATGAAAAACTGTTTTTT.

This chain joins TRBV6-1 and TRBJ1-5; a weak D match, TRBD1 (6 bases). The CDR3 spans 17 residues. Trimming took 0 bases from V and 4 from J, leaving 16 bases between them. In germline, CDR1 is MNHNS, CDR2 SASEGT. CDR3 DNA sequence: TGTGCCAGCAGTGAAGCGGTAGGGGGGGCGCCGAATCAGCCCCAGCATTTT. This encodes CASSEAVGGAPNQPQHF.

The CDR3 protein is CASSVRGRDTEAFF. The CDR3 DNA reads as TGTGCCAGCAGCGTAAGGGGGCGGGACACTGAAGCTTTCTTT. V gene TRBV9 combines with J gene TRBJ1-1; 7 nucleotides align to TRBD1. Germline CDR1 SGDLS, CDR2 YYNGEE. This CDR3 comprises 14 residues. V gave up 1 base and J gave up 3 bases; unmatched junction bases: 3.

V and J are TRBV28 and TRBJ1-2; a weak D match, TRBD1 (6 bases). The CDR3 runs to 16 residues. Germline V gene sequence: CDR1 MDHEN, CDR2 SYDVKM. The ends were cut back, 4 bases at V and 1 base at J, with 16 bases in the middle. CDR3 DNA sequence: TGTGCCAGCAGTTACCCCATTAGACAGGATAACTATGGCTACACCTTC. This codes for CASSYPIRQDNYGYTF.

V usage is TRBV20-1 and J usage is TRBJ1-1, with D unresolved. Germline CDR1 is DFQATT and CDR2 is SNEGSKA (reference sequence). V gave up 2 bases and J gave up 7 bases, with 8 bases separating them. The CDR3 loop spans 11 amino acids. Here the CDR3 reads CSARYGDEAFF. The CDR3 DNA sequence: TGCAGTGCTAGATACGGTGATGAAGCTTTCTTT.

The chain carries TRBV28 and TRBJ2-6; possibly TRBD1 for D (6 bases). Trimming cost V 2 bases and J 0 bases, with 11 bases left between them. The CDR3 sequence is 17 residues long. Germline assignment: CDR1 MDHEN and CDR2 SYDVKM. The CDR3 is CASSLRTVYSGANVLTF. DNA of the CDR3: TGTGCCAGCAGTTTACGGACAGTATACTCTGGGGCCAACGTCCTGACTTTC.

This chain joins TRBV5-1 and TRBJ1-3; 10 positions match TRBD1. Germline CDR1 and CDR2: SGHRS and YFSETQ. The CDR3 contains 19 residues. Losses at the gene ends were 4 bases for V and 0 bases for J; bases not matched to a gene: 13. This CDR3 is CASSPIGTGVTLSGNTIYF. The DNA for the CDR3 is TGCGCCAGCAGCCCCATTGGGACAGGGGTTACTCTCTCTGGAAACACCATATATTTT.

This chain links TRBV2 with TRBJ1-2, with D tentatively TRBD1 (5 bases). The CDR3 runs to 14 residues. Trimming pared 6 bases from V and 4 bases from J, leaving 15 bases between. Germline V lookup: CDR1 SNHLY, CDR2 FYNNEI. The CDR3 loop is CASRPVAGGYGYTF. CDR3 bases: TGTGCCAGCAGACCGGTGGCGGGGGGCTATGGCTACACCTTC.

The gene calls are TRBV11-2 and TRBJ2-7, with no clear D. V was clipped by 0 bases and J by 3 bases, with 6 bases between them. Germline values: CDR1 SGHAT, CDR2 FQNNGV. The CDR3 is 13 residues long. The CDR3 DNA sequence: TGTGCCAGCAGCTTAGAACCGCGCTACGAGCAGTACTTC. Protein: CASSLEPRYEQYF.

The rearrangement uses TRBV15 and TRBJ2-5; no clear D gene. The V gene's germline CDR1 is LNHNV and CDR2 YYDKDF (reference sequence). V gave up 0 bases and J gave up 0 bases, with 11 bases separating them. This CDR3 has 16 amino acids. The CDR3 region has the DNA TGTGCCACCAGCAGAGATCAGATCAAGTACCAAGAGACCCAGTACTTC. It yields the protein CATSRDQIKYQETQYF.